This passage covers 23 T cell receptor beta chains from one sample sequenced in a study of blood T cell repertoires in COVID-19. The method was immunoSEQ multiplex PCR; TCRdb's version includes in-frame clones alone and lacks a portion of them. The sample has 55,000 to 75,000 clones; over 75% are singletons. The specimen was peripheral blood. These receptors all stem from a man over 45 with active COVID-19.

The V call is TRBV3-1 (or the pseudogene TRBV3-2), the J call TRBJ1-6; no reliable D call. The CDR3 length is 14 residues. V was cut by 0 bases and J by 13 bases, with 13 bases left in between. Per the germline V gene, CDR1 is LGHDT and CDR2 is YNNKEL (reference sequence). As DNA, the CDR3 is TGTGCCAGCAGCCAAGATACCACGGGGTGGCCCCTCCACTTT. This gives the protein CASSQDTTGWPLHF.

V and J are TRBV28 and TRBJ1-4, with TRBD1 matching over 8 bases. Germline lookup yields CDR1 MDHEN and CDR2 SYDVKM. Trimming removed 6 bases from V and 7 bases from J; junction bases left unmatched: 10. The CDR3 spans 15 residues. CDR3 protein: CASRSPGTGGEKLFF. The DNA for the CDR3 is TGTGCCAGCAGGTCCCCCGGGACAGGAGGTGAAAAACTGTTTTTT.

The chain links TRBV6-5 to TRBJ1-1, with TRBD1 identical over 7 bases. CDR1 is MNHEY, CDR2 SVGAGI, per germline. V shed 7 bases, J shed 7 bases, and the junction held 12 bases outside the gene matches. The CDR3 has 14 amino acids. The CDR3 DNA sequence: TGTGCCAGCACTCAATTAGGGGGCAGTGGTGAAGCTTTCTTT. Its translation is CASTQLGGSGEAFF.

V gene TRBV6-5 combines with J gene TRBJ1-3; D ambiguous. The V end was cut by 4 bases, the J end by 14 bases, with 15 bases between. Germline CDR1 is MNHEY and CDR2 is SVGAGI. The CDR3 loop spans 12 amino acids. The CDR3 DNA follows: TGTGCCAGCAGTTTTGGAATCGGGGTCCTATATTTT. This translates into CASSFGIGVLYF.

The rearrangement links TRBV28 to TRBJ2-4, with a weak D call TRBD2 (6 bases). CDR1 and CDR2 (germline): MDHEN, SYDVKM. V was trimmed by 3 bases and J by 6 bases, leaving 18 bases between them. This CDR3 spans 16 amino acids. CDR3 sequence reads: CASSFRGAGTGNIQYF. In DNA form, the CDR3 reads TGTGCCAGCAGTTTTCGCGGCGCGGGGACCGGAAACATTCAGTACTTC. Using reference TRBV28 and TRBJ2-4 for the parts outside the CDR3, the full variable domain is DVKVTQSSRYLVKRTGEKVFLECVQDMDHENMFWYRQDPGLGLRLIYFSYDVKMKEKGDIPEGYSVSREKKERFSLILESASTNQTSMYLCASSFRGAGTGNIQYFGAGTRLSVL.

This clone was detected once. V gene TRBV30 combines with J gene TRBJ2-3; the match to TRBD2 covers 8 bases. CDR3 size: 15 residues. V lost 4 bases and J lost 1; bases outside the gene matches: 7. Germline-derived CDR1 and CDR2 are GTSNPN and SVGIG (reference sequence). CDR3 in amino acids: CAWKGSGDGTDTQYF. CDR3 nucleotide sequence: TGTGCCTGGAAGGGTAGCGGGGACGGCACAGATACGCAGTATTTT. Using reference TRBV30 and TRBJ2-3 for the parts outside the CDR3, the full variable domain is SQTIHQWPATLVQPVGSPLSLECTVEGTSNPNLYWYRQAAGRGLQLLFYSVGIGQISSEVPQNLSASRPQDRQFILSSKKLLLSDSGFYLCAWKGSGDGTDTQYFGPGTRLTVL.

The gene calls are TRBV20-1 and TRBJ2-1; D gene unclear. This CDR3 is built from 13 residues. Germline V gene sequence: CDR1 DFQATT, CDR2 SNEGSKA (reference sequence). V lost 3 bases to trimming and J lost 6 bases, with 12 bases between them. Written as DNA, the CDR3 is TGCAGTGCTAGTCACGAACTTCTCAATGAGCAGTTCTTC. Protein: CSASHELLNEQFF.

The J gene is TRBJ2-7, the V gene TRBV5-4, with a possible D match to TRBD1 (6 bases). Germline CDR1 SGHNT, CDR2 YYREEE (reference sequence). Trimming removed 0 bases at V and 4 bases at J, with 11 bases between. This CDR3 contains 14 residues. For the CDR3, the DNA is TGTGCCAGCAGCTTGGTGGGGACACCGTACGAGCAGTACTTC. It specifies CASSLVGTPYEQYF.

V and J are TRBV3-1 (or the pseudogene TRBV3-2) and TRBJ2-5, with 8 bases that match TRBD2. This CDR3 has 13 residues. Germline V gene data show CDR1 as LGHDT and CDR2 as YNNKEL (reference sequence). Trimming removed 8 bases from V and 1 base from J; junction bases left unmatched: 3. The CDR3 region has the DNA TGTGCCAGCTGCGGACTAGCCCAAGAGACCCAGTACTTC. Protein: CASCGLAQETQYF.

The rearrangement uses TRBV2 and TRBJ2-5; 7 nucleotides align to TRBD1. CDR1 is SNHLY and CDR2 is FYNNEI in the germline V gene. The CDR3 is made up of 14 amino acids. With 11 bases clipped from V and 1 base from J, the junction kept 10 bases outside the gene matches. This CDR3 reads CAERQGRSQETQYF. As DNA, the CDR3 is TGTGCCGAACGACAGGGCCGTTCCCAAGAGACCCAGTACTTC.

The chain carries TRBV3-1 (or the pseudogene TRBV3-2) and TRBJ2-5; 10 nucleotides line up with TRBD2. Trimming removed 1 base from V and 3 bases from J; junction bases left unmatched: 5. CDR1 LGHDT and CDR2 YNNKEL come from the germline V gene (reference sequence). CDR3 length: 16 residues. The CDR3 region has the DNA TGTGCCAGCAGCCAAGGGCAAACTAGCGGGAAAGAGACCCAGTACTTC. It codes for CASSQGQTSGKETQYF.

This clone appeared once. The chain joins TRBV27 to TRBJ2-3; the D is unclear. Germline CDR1 is MNHEY and CDR2 is SMNVEV (reference sequence). The CDR3 contains 15 residues. Trimming removed 6 bases from V and 0 bases from J, with 13 bases in between. The CDR3 nucleotides are TGTGCCAGCAGGCAGGCTACCTCTAGCACAGATACGCAGTATTTT. It specifies CASRQATSSTDTQYF.

The rearrangement joins TRBV28 to TRBJ2-2; D is perhaps TRBD1 (5 bases). Trimming removed 6 bases from V and 4 bases from J, with 12 bases in between. Germline values: CDR1 MDHEN, CDR2 SYDVKM. The CDR3 length is 14 residues. This CDR3 reads CASSTARGTGELFF. CDR3 DNA: TGTGCCAGCAGCACCGCTAGGGGCACCGGGGAGCTGTTTTTT.

The CDR3 region has the DNA TGTGCCAGCAGGAAACTAGGCGGGAGGTCCGAGCAGTACTTC. Translating gives CASRKLGGRSEQYF. This chain joins TRBV7-2 and TRBJ2-7; 8 positions match TRBD2. Germline CDR1 reads SGHTA; CDR2 reads FQGNSA. The CDR3 has 14 amino acids. V trimming: 6 bases; J trimming: 6 bases; junction bases outside the gene matches: 10.

This chain links TRBV2 with TRBJ2-3, with 8 positions matching TRBD1. The CDR3 is 16 residues long. CDR1 and CDR2 (germline): SNHLY, FYNNEI. J gave up 5 bases and V 6 bases, and 13 bases lay outside the gene matches. CDR3 sequence: CASSPLDRVERDTQYF. The CDR3 nucleotides read TGTGCCAGCAGCCCATTGGACAGGGTCGAGAGAGATACGCAGTATTTT.

The chain joins TRBV4-3 to TRBJ2-6; 8 bases map to TRBD2. Trimming took 0 bases from V and 0 from J; bases not matched to a gene: 10. The CDR3 spans 20 residues. Per the germline V gene, CDR1 is LGHNA and CDR2 is YSLEER. The CDR3 sequence: CASSQERSLGLASGANVLTF. The CDR3 DNA is TGCGCCAGCAGCCAAGAGAGGTCGTTAGGACTAGCCTCTGGGGCCAACGTCCTGACTTTC.

The rearrangement uses TRBV19 and TRBJ1-2; the D is unclear. Germline lookup yields CDR1 LNHDA and CDR2 SQIVND (reference sequence). Trimming left V 5 bases short and J 4 bases short, with 8 bases between. This CDR3 spans 12 amino acids. CDR3 sequence reads: CASSPRAYGYTF. As DNA, the CDR3 is TGTGCCAGTAGTCCCCGAGCCTATGGCTACACCTTC. The full variable domain, rest sourced from reference TRBV19 and TRBJ1-2, is DGGITQSPKYLFRKEGQNVTLSCEQNLNHDAMYWYRQDPGQGLRLIYYSQIVNDFQKGDIAEGYSVSREKKESFPLTVTSAQKNPTAFYLCASSPRAYGYTFGSGTRLTVV.

V gene TRBV7-3 combines with J gene TRBJ2-1; D is unclear. The CDR3 runs to 13 residues. Germline CDR1 is SGHTA and CDR2 is FQGTGA. Trimming took off 2 bases at V and 5 bases at J, with 7 bases between the two ends. The CDR3 DNA is TGTGCCAGCAGCTTAGGCCCGAACAATGAGCAGTTCTTC. Amino acid sequence: CASSLGPNNEQFF.

This clone showed up just once. The V gene is TRBV4-1, the J gene TRBJ2-1; 7 positions match TRBD1. V was pared by 5 bases and J by 0 bases, with 7 bases of the junction left unmatched. CDR3 length: 16 amino acids. Germline V gene lookup returns CDR1 MGHRA and CDR2 YSYEKL. CDR3 amino acids: CASSSPGQSSYNEQFF. Written as DNA, the CDR3 is TGCGCCAGCAGCTCCCCGGGACAGAGCTCCTACAATGAGCAGTTCTTC.

This chain joins TRBV30 and TRBJ1-3; D uncertain. Germline assignment: CDR1 GTSNPN and CDR2 SVGIG (reference sequence). Between the trimmed V and J ends, which lost 6 bases and 1 base, there was a span of 7 bases. CDR3 length: 12 amino acids. The CDR3: CACHESGNTIYF. The CDR3 DNA reads as TGTGCCTGTCACGAGTCTGGAAACACCATATATTTT.

The chain joins TRBV6-5 to TRBJ2-1; 12 bases are shared with TRBD2. Germline values: CDR1 MNHEY, CDR2 SVGAGI. V was pared by 8 bases and J by 7 bases, with 6 bases of the junction left unmatched. The CDR3 is made up of 14 amino acids. CDR3 protein: CASVASGRANEQFF. The DNA for the CDR3 is TGTGCCAGCGTGGCTAGCGGGAGGGCAAATGAGCAGTTCTTC.

The chain is built from TRBV25-1 and TRBJ1-2; tentative D call: TRBD1 (5 bases). V shed 0 bases and J shed 4 bases, with 12 bases lying between them. Germline values: CDR1 MGHDK, CDR2 SYGVNS. The CDR3 contains 15 residues. CDR3 protein: CASSEYQEGTYGYTF. The CDR3 DNA sequence: TGTGCCAGCAGTGAATATCAGGAGGGGACCTATGGCTACACCTTC.

This chain links TRBV6-2 or TRBV6-3 with TRBJ2-7; tentatively, D is TRBD2 (5 bases). Germline lookup yields CDR1 MNHEY and CDR2 SVGEGT. The CDR3 contains 13 residues. V dropped 4 bases and J dropped 6 bases, with 13 bases sitting between them. The DNA of the CDR3 is TGTGCCAGCAGTTCTAGCACCCCTCCCGAGCAGTACTTC. Its protein is CASSSSTPPEQYF.